This note documents a single T cell receptor (beta chain) sequence. Generated by immunoSEQ multiplex PCR, the TCRdb table keeps only in-frame clones and is missing some. The sample holds about 280,000 clones, about 90% seen once. The sample comes from a study of blood T cell repertoires in COVID-19. Study background: COVID-19 samples collected from the United States, Italy and Spain covered acute and convalescent phases.

This sequence was found in a woman aged 45-60 years who had recovered from COVID-19. Sequenced sample: peripheral blood.

CDR3 region: CASSLTSSVAGELFF. CDR3 DNA sequence: TGTGCCAGCAGCTTAACGTCGAGCGTAGCCGGGGAGCTGTTTTTT. The chain recombines TRBV7-3 with TRBJ2-2; no clear D gene. V was shortened by 0 bases and J by 6 bases, with 11 bases between the two germline ends. CDR1 is SGHTA, CDR2 FQGTGA, per germline. The CDR3 is 15 amino acids.